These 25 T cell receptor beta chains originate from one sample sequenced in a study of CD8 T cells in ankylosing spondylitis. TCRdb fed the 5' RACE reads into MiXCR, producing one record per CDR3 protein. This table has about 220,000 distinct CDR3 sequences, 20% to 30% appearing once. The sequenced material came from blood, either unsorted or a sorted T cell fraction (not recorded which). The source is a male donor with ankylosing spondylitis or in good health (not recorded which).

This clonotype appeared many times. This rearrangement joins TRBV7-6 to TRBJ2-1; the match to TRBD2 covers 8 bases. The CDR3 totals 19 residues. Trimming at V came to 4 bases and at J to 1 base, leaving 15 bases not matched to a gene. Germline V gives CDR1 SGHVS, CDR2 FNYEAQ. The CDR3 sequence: CASSSRASGGGNSYNEQFF. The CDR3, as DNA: TGTGCCAGCAGCTCGAGGGCCAGCGGGGGAGGGAATTCCTACAATGAGCAGTTCTTC.

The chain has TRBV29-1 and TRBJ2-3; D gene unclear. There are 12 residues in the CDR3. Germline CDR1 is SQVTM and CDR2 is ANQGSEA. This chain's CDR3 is CSSGAPTDTQYF. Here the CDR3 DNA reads TGCAGTTCCGGAGCACCCACAGATACGCAGTATTTT.

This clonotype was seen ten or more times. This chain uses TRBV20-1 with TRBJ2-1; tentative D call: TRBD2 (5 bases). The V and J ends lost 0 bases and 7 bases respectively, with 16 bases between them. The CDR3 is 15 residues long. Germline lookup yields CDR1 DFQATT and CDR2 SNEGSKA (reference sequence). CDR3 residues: CSARDGRVDWNEQFF. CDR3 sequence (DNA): TGCAGTGCTAGAGATGGACGGGTGGACTGGAATGAGCAGTTCTTC.

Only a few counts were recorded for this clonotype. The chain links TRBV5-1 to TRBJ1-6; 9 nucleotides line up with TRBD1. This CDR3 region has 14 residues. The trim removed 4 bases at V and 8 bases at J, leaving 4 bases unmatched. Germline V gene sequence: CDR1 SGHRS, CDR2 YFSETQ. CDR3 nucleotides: TGCGCCAGCAGCCTAGGGGACAGGGATTCACCCCTCCACTTT. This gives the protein CASSLGDRDSPLHF. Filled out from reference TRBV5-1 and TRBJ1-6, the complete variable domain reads KAGVTQTPRYLIKTRGQQVTLSCSPISGHRSVSWYQQTPGQGLQFLFEYFSETQRNKGNFPGRFSGRQFSNSRSEMNVSTLELGDSALYLCASSLGDRDSPLHFGNGTRLTVT.

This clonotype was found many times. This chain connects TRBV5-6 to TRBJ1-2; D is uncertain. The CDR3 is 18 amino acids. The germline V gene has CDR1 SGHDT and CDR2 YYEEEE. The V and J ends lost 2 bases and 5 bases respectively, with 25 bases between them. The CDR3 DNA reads TGTGCCAGCAGCTTCAGATACAGTTCGGGCGTTGAGGGTTATGGCTACACCTTC. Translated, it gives CASSFRYSSGVEGYGYTF.

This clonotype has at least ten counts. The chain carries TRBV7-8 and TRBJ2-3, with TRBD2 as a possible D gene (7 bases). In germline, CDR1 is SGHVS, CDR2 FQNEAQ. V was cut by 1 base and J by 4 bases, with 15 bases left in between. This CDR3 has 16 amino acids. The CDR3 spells CASSLGAGARADTQYF. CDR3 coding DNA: TGTGCCAGCAGCTTAGGGGCGGGGGCGAGGGCAGATACGCAGTATTTT.

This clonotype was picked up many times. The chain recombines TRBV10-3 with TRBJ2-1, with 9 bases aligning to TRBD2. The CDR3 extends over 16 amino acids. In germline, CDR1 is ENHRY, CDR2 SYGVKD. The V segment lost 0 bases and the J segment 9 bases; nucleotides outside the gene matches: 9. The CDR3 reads CAISESAGGYGGEQFF. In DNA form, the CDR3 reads TGTGCCATCAGTGAGTCGGCGGGAGGGTACGGGGGTGAGCAGTTCTTC.

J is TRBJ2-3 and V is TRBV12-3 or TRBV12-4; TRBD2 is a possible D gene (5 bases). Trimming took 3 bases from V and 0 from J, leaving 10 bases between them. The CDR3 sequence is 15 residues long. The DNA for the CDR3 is TGTGCCAGCAGTTTTTCTCGCGGGAGCACAGATACGCAGTATTTT. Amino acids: CASSFSRGSTDTQYF.

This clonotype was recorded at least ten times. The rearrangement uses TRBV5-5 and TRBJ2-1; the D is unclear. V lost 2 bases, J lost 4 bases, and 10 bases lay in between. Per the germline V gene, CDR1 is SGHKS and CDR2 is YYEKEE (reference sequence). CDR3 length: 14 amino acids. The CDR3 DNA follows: TGTGCCAGCAGCTTCGCGCAGATATACAATGAGCAGTTCTTC. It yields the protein CASSFAQIYNEQFF.

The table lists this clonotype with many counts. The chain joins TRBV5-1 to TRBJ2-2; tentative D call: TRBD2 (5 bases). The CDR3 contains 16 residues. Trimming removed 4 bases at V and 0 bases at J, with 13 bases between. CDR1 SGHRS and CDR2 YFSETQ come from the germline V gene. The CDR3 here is CASSKRAEANTGELFF. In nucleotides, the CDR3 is TGCGCCAGCAGCAAGAGAGCGGAGGCGAACACCGGGGAGCTGTTTTTT.

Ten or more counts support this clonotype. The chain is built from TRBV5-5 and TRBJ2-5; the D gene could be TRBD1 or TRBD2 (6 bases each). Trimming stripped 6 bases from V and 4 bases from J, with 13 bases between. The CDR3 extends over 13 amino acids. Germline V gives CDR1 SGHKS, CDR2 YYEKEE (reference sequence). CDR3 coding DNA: TGTGCCAGCACCTCTCCGGGGGCAGAGACCCAGTACTTC. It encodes CASTSPGAETQYF. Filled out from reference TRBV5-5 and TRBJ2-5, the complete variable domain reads DAGVTQSPTHLIKTRGQQVTLRCSPISGHKSVSWYQQVLGQGPQFIFQYYEKEERGRGNFPDRFSARQFPNYSSELNVNALLLGDSALYLCASTSPGAETQYFGPGTRLLVL.

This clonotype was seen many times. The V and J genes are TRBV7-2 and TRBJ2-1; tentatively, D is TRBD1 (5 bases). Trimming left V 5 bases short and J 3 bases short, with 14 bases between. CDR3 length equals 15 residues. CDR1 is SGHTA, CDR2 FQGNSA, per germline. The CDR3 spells CASSPPVQVYNEQFF. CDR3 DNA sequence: TGTGCCAGCAGCCCCCCAGTACAGGTCTACAATGAGCAGTTCTTC.

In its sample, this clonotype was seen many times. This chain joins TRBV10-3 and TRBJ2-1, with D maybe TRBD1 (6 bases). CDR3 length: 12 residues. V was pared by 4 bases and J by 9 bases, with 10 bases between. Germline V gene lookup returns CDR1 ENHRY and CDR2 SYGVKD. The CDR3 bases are TGTGCCATCAGTGGGACAGTCCCTGAGCAGTTCTTC. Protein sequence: CAISGTVPEQFF.

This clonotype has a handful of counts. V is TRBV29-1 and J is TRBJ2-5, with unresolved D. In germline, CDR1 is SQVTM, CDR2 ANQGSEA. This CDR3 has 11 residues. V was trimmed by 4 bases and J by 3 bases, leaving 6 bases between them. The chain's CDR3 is CSVGWEETQYF. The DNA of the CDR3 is TGCAGCGTTGGATGGGAAGAGACCCAGTACTTC.

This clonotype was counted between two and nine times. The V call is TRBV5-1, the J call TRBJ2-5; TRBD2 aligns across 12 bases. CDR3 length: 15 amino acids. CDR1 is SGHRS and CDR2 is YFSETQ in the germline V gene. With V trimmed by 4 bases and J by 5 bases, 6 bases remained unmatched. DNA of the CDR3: TGCGCCAGCAGCCGACTAGCGGGAGAGGGGGAGACCCAGTACTTC. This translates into CASSRLAGEGETQYF. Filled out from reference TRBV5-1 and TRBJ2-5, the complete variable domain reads KAGVTQTPRYLIKTRGQQVTLSCSPISGHRSVSWYQQTPGQGLQFLFEYFSETQRNKGNFPGRFSGRQFSNSRSEMNVSTLELGDSALYLCASSRLAGEGETQYFGPGTRLLVL.

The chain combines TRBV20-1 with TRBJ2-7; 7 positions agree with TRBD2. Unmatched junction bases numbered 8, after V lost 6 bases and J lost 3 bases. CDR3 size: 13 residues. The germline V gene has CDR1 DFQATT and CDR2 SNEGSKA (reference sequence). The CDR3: CSAPLARSYEQYF. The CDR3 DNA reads TGCAGTGCACCACTAGCGCGGAGCTACGAGCAGTACTTC.

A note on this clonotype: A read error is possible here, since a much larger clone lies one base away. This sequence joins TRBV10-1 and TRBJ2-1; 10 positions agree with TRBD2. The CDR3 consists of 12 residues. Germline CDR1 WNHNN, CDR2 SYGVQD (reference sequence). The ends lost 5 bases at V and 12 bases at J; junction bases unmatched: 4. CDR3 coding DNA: TGCGCCAGCAGTCCTTCTAGCGGGAGGCAGTTCTTC. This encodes CASSPSSGRQFF.

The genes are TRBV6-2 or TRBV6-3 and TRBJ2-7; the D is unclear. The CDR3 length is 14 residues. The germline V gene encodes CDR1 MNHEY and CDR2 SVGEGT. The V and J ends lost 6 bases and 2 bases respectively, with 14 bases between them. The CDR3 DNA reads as TGTGCCAGCAGCCAAAAGGTCGCCCCCTACGAGCAGTACTTC. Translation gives CASSQKVAPYEQYF.

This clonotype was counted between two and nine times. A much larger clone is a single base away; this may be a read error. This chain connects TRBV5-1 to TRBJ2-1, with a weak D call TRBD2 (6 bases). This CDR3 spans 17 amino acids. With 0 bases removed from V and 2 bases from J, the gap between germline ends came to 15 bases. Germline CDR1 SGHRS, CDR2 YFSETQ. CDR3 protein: CASSLAPAREAYNEQFF. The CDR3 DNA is TGCGCCAGCAGCTTGGCCCCGGCCAGGGAGGCCTACAATGAGCAGTTCTTC.

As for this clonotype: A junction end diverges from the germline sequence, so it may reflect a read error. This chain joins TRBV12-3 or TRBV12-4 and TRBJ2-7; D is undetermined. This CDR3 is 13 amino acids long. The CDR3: CASSLGQTYKQYF. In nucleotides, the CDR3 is TGTGCCAGCAGTTTAGGACAAACCTACAAGCAGTACTTC.

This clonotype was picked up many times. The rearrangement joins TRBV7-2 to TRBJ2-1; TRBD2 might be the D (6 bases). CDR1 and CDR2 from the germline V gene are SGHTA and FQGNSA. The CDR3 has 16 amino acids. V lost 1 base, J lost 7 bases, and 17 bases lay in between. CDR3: CASSLGPLAAGNEQFF. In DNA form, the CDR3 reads TGTGCCAGCAGCTTAGGGCCCCTTGCGGCGGGAAATGAGCAGTTCTTC.

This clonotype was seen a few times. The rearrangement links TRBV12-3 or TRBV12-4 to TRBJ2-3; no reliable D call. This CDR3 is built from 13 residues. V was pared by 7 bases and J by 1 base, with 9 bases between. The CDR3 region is CASIKWGTDTQYF. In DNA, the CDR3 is TGTGCCAGCATTAAATGGGGCACAGATACGCAGTATTTT.

CDR3 coding DNA: TGCAGCCCCCCTAGGGGGCCCCTTTACAATGAGCAGTTCTTC. Protein product: CSPPRGPLYNEQFF. V and J are TRBV29-1 and TRBJ2-1, with 7 bases that match TRBD1. The CDR3 contains 14 residues. The germline V gene encodes CDR1 SQVTM and CDR2 ANQGSEA. The V gene end was trimmed by 8 bases and the J gene end by 4 bases; junction bases not matched to a gene: 11.

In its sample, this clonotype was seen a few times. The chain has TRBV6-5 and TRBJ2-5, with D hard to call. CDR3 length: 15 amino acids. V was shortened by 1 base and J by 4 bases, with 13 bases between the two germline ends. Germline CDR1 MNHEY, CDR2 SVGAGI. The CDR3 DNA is TGTGCCAGCAGTTACTGGCCACCTTGGTCAGAGACCCAGTACTTC. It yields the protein CASSYWPPWSETQYF.

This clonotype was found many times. CDR3 amino acids: CASSALGTSGRTEQFF. Written as DNA, the CDR3 is TGTGCCAGCAGCGCCCTTGGGACTAGCGGGAGAACTGAGCAGTTCTTC. The V and J genes are TRBV7-3 and TRBJ2-1; 14 bases are shared with TRBD2. The CDR3 loop spans 16 amino acids. V was clipped by 5 bases and J by 9 bases; unmatched bases: 9. CDR1 is SGHTA, CDR2 FQGTGA, per germline. Full variable domain (outside the CDR3, taken from reference TRBV7-3 and TRBJ2-1): GAGVSQTPSNKVTEKGKYVELRCDPISGHTALYWYRQSLGQGPEFLIYFQGTGAADDSGLPNDRFFAVRPEGSVSTLKIQRTERGDSAVYLCASSALGTSGRTEQFFGPGTRLTVL.